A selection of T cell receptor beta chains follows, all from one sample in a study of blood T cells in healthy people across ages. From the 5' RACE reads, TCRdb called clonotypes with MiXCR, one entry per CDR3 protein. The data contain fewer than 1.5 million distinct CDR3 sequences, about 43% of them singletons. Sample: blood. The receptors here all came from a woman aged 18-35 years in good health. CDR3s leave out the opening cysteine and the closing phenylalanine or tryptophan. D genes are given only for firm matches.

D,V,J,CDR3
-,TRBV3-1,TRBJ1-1,ASSQASGTEAF
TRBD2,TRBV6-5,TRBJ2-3,ASRASGGRDTQY
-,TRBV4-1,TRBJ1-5,ASSHPPGRRFGQPQH
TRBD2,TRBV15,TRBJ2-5,ATSSRRETETQY
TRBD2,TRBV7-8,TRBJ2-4,ASSPRTSQGAKNIQY
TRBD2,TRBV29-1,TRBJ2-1,SVWGLGPNEQF
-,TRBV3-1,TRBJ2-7,AGSQSITYEQY
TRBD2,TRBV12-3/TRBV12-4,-,ASRGRLAGLETQY
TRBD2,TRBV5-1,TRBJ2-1,ASSLLAGGTYNEQF
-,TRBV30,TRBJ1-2,AWRHPTLT
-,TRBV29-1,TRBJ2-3,SAGQNWETQY
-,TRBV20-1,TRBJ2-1,SARDGGPFGEQF
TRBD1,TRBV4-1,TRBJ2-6,ASSQGTGSSGANVLT
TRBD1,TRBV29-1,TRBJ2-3,SVDGRDREADTQY
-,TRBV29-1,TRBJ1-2,SVEQMAGRTAGYT
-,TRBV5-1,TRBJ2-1,ASSPPSSYNEQF
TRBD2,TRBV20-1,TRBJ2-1,SAEGLAGVNEQF
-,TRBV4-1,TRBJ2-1,ATSDGRRIEQF
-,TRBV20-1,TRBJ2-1,SARGEGVNEQF
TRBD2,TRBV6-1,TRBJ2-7,ASSPRLAGLNEQY
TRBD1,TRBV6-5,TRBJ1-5,ASSTLDRVDQPQH
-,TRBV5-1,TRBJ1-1,ASSLMGSSEAF
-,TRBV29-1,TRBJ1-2,SVEDSWGDPIYGYT
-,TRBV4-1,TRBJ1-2,ASSHPDSPSGYGYT
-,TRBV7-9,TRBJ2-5,ASSVTVGRETQY
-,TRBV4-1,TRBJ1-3,ASSVGPSSGNTIY
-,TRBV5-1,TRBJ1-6,ASSLVAGSNSPLH
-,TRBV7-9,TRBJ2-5,ASSFAEETQY
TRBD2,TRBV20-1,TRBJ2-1,SARPLAESYNEQF
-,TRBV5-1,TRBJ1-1,ASSFRDFDSEAF
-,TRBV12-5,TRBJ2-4,ASGLGPAIQY
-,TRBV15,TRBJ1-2,ATSRDLGEYGYT
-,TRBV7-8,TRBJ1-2,ASSLRGPVEGYT
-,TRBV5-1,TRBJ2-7,ASSSRPGTSYEQY
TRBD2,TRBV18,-,ASSPPGLAGTYEQY
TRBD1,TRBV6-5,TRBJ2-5,ASSLDRWQETQY
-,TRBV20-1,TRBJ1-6,SARDPSSSYNSPLH
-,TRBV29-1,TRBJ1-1,SVGGRMNTKAF
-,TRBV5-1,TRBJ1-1,ASSLPGTAEAF
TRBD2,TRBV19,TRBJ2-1,ASSIGTSGNEQF
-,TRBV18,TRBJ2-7,ASSSSYMGPGSYEQY
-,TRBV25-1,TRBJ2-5,ASSEPIGGTQY
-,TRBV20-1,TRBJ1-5,SARDLDSSPLAQH
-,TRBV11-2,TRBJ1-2,ASSLAGTATPSYT
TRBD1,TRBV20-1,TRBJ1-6,SARDRGGTYSPLH
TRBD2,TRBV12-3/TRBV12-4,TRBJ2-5,ASRTSDQETQY
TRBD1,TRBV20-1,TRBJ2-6,SAGQAGANVLT
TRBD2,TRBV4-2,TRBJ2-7,ASSQDWVAGFEQY
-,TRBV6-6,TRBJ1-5,ASSYPVYRDQPQH
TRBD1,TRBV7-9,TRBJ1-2,ASRTGGTGHGYT
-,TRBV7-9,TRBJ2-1,ASSLDQRLIHEQF
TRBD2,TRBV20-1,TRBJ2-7,SASRGLAGGPFYEQY
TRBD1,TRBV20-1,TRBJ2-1,SAMGQGAYNEQY
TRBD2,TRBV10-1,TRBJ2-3,ASSEPQREEDADTQY
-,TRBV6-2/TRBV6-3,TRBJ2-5,ASRPLGTFQETQY
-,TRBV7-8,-,ASSLVGLPNIQY
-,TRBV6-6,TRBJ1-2,ASSDSLGKDGYT
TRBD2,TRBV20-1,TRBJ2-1,SARGLAGLYNEQF
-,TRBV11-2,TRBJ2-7,ASSWKEDYEQY
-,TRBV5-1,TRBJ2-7,ASNNEDQTYEQY